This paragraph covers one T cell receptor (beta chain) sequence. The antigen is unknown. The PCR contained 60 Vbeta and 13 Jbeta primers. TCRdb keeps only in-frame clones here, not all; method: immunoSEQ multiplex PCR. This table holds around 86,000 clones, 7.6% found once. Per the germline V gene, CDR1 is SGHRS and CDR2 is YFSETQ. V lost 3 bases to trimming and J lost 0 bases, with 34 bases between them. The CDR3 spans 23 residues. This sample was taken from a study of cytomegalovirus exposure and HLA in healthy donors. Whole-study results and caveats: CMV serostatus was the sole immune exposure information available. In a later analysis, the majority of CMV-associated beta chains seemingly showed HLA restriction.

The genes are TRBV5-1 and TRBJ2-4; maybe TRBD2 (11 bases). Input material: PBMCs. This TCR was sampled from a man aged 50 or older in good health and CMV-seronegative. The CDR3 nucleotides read TGCGCCAGCAGCTCCCGGACAGGGGGAGGTCTAGCGGGAGGTCCCCTAGCCAAAAACATTCAGTACTTC. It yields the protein CASSSRTGGGLAGGPLAKNIQYF.